This T cell receptor beta chain was sequenced during a study of cytomegalovirus exposure and HLA in healthy donors. General study points: Most of the TCR beta V segments (in an earlier analysis) were productive either about 87% or about 30% of the time. With later analysis, a missense DCLRE1C variant became linked to TCR beta V- and J-gene trimming. Associated with HLA alleles at 0.05 false discovery rate in a later analysis were 15,000 to 20,000 TCR beta sequences. A highly shared variant cluster was judged a likely technical artifact.

This CDR3 has 14 residues. Losses at the gene ends were 5 bases for V and 0 bases for J; bases not matched to a gene: 2. From germline, CDR1 is SGHNT and CDR2 YYREEE (reference sequence). PCR employed 60 Vbeta and 13 Jbeta primers. Clones were read by immunoSEQ multiplex PCR, and TCRdb kept only the in-frame ones, dropping some. Of roughly 130,000 clones in the sample, roughly four fifths were seen once. On this clone: Its antigen is as yet unknown.

The source of this sequence is a woman between 45 and 60 years old in good health and CMV-seronegative. The chain carries TRBV5-4 and TRBJ2-1, with 7 bases lining up with TRBD2. Sequencing was carried out using PBMCs. CDR3 DNA: TGTGCCAGCAGGCGCGGGAGCTCCTACAATGAGCAGTTCTTC. It encodes CASRRGSSYNEQFF.